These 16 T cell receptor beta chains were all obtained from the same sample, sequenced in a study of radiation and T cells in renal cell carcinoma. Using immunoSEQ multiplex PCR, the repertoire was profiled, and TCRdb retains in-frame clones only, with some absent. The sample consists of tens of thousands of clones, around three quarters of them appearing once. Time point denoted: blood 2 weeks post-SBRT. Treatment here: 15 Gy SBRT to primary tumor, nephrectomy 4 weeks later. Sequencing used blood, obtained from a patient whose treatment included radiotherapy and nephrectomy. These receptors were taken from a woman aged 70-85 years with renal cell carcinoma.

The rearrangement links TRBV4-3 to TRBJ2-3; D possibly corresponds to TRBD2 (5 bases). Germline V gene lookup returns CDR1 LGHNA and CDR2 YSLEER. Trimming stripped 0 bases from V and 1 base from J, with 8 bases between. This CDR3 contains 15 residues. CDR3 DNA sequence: TGCGCCAGCAGCCAAGAAGCGGCCCGCACAGATACGCAGTATTTT. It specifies CASSQEAARTDTQYF.

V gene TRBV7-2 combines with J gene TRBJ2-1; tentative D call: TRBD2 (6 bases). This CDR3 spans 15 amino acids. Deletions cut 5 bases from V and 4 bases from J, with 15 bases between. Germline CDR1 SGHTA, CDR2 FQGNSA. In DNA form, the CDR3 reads TGTGCCAGCAGCCCCGGGACTCTTGGTTACAATGAGCAGTTCTTC. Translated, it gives CASSPGTLGYNEQFF.

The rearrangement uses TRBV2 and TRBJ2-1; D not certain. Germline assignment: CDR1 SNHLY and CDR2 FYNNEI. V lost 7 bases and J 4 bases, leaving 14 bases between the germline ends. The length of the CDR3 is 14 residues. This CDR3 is CASMLDKVYNEQFF. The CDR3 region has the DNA TGTGCCAGCATGTTGGATAAAGTGTACAATGAGCAGTTCTTC.

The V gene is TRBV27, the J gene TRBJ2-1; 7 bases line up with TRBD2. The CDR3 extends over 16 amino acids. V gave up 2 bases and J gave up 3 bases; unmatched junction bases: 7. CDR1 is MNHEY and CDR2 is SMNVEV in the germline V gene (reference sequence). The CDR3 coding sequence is TGTGCCAGCAGTTTAGAACGCGGGAGAAACTACAATGAGCAGTTCTTC. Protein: CASSLERGRNYNEQFF.

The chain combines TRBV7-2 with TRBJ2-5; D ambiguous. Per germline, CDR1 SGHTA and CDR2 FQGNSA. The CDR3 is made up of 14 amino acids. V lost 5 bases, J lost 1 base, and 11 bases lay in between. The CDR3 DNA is TGTGCCAGCAGCCCAACGAGGTTCCAAGAGACCCAGTACTTC. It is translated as CASSPTRFQETQYF.

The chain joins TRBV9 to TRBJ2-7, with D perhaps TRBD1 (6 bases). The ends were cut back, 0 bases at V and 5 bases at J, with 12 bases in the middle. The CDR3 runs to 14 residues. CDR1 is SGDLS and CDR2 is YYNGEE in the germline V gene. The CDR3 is CASSVGQGSHEQYF. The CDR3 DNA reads TGTGCCAGCAGCGTAGGGCAGGGGTCCCACGAGCAGTACTTC.

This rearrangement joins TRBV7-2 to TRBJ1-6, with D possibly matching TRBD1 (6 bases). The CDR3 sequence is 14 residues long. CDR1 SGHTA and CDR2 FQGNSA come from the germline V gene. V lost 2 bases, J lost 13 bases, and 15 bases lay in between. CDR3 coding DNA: TGTGCCAGCAGCTTACTCGCAGGGGATCTTCCCCTCCACTTT. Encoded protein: CASSLLAGDLPLHF.

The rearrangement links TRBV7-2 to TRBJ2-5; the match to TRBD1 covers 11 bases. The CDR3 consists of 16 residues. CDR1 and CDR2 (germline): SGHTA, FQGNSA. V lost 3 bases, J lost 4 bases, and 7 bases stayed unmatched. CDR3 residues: CASSLGTGGLVETQYF. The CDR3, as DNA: TGTGCCAGCAGCTTGGGGACAGGGGGGTTGGTAGAGACCCAGTACTTC.

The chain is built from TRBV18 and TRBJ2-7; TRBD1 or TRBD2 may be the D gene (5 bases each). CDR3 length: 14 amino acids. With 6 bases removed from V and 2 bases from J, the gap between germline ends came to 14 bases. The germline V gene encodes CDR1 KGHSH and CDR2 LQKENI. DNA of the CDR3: TGTGCCAGCTCGAACCGGGACGGAACCTACGAGCAGTACTTC. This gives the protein CASSNRDGTYEQYF.

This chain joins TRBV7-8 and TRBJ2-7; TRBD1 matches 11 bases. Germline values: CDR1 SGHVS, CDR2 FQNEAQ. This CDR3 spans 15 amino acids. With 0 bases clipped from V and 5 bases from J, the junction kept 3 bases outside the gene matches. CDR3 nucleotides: TGTGCCAGCAGCTTAGCCTGGACAGGGGGCGACGAGCAGTACTTC. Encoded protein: CASSLAWTGGDEQYF.

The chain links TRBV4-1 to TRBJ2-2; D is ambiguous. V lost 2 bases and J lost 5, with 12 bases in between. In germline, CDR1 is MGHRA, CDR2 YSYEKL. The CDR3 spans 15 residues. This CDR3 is CASSQPPQRTGELFF. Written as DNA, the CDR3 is TGCGCCAGCAGCCAACCCCCCCAGAGAACCGGGGAGCTGTTTTTT.

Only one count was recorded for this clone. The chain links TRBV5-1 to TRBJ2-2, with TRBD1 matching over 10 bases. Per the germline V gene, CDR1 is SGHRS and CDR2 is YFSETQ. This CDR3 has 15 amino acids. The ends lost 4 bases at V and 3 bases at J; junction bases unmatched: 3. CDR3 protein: CASSNGQGDTGELFF. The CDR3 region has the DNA TGCGCCAGCAGCAACGGACAGGGGGACACCGGGGAGCTGTTTTTT.

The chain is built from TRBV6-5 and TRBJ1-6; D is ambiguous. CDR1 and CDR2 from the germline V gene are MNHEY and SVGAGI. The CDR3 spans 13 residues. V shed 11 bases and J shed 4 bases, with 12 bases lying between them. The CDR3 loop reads CAVQRGYNSPLHF. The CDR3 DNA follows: TGTGCCGTACAGCGAGGGTATAATTCACCCCTCCACTTT.

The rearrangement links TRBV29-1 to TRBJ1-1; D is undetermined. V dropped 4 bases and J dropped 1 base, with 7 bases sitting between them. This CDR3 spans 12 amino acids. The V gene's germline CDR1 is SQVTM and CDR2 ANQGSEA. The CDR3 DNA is TGCAGCGTTGCATCGGGGAACACTGAAGCTTTCTTT. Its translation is CSVASGNTEAFF.

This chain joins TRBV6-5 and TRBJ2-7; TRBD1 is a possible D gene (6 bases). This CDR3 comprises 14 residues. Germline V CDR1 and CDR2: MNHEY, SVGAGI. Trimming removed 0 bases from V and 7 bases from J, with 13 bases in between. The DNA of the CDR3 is TGTGCCAGCAGTTACTCGAACAGGGCGGATGAGCAGTACTTC. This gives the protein CASSYSNRADEQYF.

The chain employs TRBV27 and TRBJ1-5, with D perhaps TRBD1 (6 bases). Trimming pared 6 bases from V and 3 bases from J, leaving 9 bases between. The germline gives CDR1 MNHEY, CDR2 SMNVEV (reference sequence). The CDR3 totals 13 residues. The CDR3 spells CASSNRANQPQHF. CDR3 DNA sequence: TGTGCCAGCAGCAACAGGGCCAATCAGCCCCAGCATTTT.